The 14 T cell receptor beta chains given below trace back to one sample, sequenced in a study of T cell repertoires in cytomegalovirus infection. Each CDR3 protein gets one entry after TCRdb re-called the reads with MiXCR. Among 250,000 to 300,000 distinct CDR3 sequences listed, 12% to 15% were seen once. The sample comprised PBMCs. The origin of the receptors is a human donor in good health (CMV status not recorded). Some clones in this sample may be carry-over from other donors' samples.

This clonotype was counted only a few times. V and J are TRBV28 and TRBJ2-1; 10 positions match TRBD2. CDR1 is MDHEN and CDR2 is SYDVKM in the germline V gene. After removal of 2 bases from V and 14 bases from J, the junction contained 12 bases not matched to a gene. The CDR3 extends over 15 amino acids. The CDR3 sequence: CASSLDNISGRGKFF. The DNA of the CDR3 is TGTGCCAGCAGTTTAGATAATATCAGCGGGAGGGGGAAGTTCTTC.

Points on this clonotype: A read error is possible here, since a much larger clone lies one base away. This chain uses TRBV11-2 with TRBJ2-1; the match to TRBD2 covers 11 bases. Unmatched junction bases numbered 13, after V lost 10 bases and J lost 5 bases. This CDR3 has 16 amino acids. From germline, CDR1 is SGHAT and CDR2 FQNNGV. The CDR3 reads CANSFLGLAGHNEQFF. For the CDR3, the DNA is TGTGCCAACAGTTTCCTCGGACTAGCGGGCCACAATGAGCAGTTCTTC.

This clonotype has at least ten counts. The DNA of the CDR3 is TGTGCCAGCAGTCAAATTGGGGTCCGGACCCAGTACTTC. This gives the protein CASSQIGVRTQYF. The J gene is TRBJ2-5, the V gene TRBV27, with D unresolved. CDR3 length: 13 residues. Germline lookup yields CDR1 MNHEY and CDR2 SMNVEV (reference sequence). V was clipped by 5 bases and J by 7 bases, with 14 bases between them.

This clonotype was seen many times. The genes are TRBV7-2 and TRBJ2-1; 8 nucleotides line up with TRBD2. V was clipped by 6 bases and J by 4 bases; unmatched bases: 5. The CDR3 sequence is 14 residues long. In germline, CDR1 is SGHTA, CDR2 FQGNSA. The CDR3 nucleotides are TGTGCCAGCAGATCGGGACTAGGGTACAATGAGCAGTTCTTC. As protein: CASRSGLGYNEQFF.

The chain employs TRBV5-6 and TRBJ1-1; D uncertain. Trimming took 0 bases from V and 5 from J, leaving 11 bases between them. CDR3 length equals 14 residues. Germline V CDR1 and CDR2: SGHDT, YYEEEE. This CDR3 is CASSLASSRTEAFF. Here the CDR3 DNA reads TGTGCCAGCAGCTTGGCAAGTAGTCGGACTGAAGCTTTCTTT.

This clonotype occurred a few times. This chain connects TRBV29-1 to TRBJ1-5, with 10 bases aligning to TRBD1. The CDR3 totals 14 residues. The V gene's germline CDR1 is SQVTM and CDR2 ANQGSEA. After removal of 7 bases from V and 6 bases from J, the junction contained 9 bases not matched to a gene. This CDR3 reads CSAGTGALGQPQHF. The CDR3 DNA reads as TGCAGCGCCGGGACAGGGGCGCTAGGTCAGCCCCAGCATTTT. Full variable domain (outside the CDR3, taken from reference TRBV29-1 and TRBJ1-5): SAVISQKPSRDICQRGTSLTIQCQVDSQVTMMFWYRQQPGQSLTLIATANQGSEATYESGFVIDKFPISRPNLTFSTLTVSNMSPEDSSIYLCSAGTGALGQPQHFGDGTRLSIL.

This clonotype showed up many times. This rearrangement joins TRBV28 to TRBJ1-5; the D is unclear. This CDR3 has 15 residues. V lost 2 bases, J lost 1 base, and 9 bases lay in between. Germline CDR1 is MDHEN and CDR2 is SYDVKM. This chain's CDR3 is CASSLPGGSNQPQHF. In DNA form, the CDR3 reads TGTGCCAGCAGTTTACCGGGAGGGAGCAATCAGCCCCAGCATTTT.

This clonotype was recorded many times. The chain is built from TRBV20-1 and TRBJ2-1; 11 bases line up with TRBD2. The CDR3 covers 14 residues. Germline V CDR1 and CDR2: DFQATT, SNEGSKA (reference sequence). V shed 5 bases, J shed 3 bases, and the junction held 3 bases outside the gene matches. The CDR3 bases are TGCAGTGCTGGTAGCGGGAGGGGCTACAATGAGCAGTTCTTC. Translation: CSAGSGRGYNEQFF.

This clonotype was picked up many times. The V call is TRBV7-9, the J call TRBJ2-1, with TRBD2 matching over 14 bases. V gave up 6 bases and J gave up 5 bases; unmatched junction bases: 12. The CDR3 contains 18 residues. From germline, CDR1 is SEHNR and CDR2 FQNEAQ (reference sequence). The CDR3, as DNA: TGTGCCAGCAGGAAGGGACTAGCGGGAGCGGGAACCGACAATGAGCAGTTCTTC. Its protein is CASRKGLAGAGTDNEQFF.

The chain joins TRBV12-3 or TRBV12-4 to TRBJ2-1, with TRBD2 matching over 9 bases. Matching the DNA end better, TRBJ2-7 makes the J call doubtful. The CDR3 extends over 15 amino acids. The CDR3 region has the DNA TGTGCCAGCAGTTTAGGAGTAGCGGGGGAGAGTGAGCAGTACTTC. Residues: CASSLGVAGESEQYF.

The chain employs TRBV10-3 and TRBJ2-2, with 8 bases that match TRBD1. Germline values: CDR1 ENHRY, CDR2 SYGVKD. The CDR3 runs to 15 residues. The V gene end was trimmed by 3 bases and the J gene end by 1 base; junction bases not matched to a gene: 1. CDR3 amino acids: CAISEGQGNTGELFF. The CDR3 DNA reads TGTGCCATCAGTGAAGGACAGGGGAACACCGGGGAGCTGTTTTTT.

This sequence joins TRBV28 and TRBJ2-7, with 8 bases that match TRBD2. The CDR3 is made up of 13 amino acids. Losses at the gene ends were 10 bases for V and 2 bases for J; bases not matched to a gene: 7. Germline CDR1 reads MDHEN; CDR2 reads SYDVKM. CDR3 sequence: CATQREITYEQYF. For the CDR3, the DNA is TGTGCCACCCAGCGGGAGATCACCTACGAGCAGTACTTC.

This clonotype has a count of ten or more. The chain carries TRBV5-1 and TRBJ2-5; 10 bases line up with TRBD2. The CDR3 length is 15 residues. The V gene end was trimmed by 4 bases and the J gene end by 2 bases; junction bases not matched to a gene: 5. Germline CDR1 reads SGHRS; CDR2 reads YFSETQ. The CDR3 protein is CASSPEAGGQETQYF. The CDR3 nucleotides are TGCGCCAGCAGCCCCGAAGCGGGGGGGCAAGAGACCCAGTACTTC.

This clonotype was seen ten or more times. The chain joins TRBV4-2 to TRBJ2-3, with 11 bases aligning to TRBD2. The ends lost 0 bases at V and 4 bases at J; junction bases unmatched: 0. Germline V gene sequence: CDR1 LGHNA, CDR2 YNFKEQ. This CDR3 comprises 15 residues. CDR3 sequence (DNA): TGTGCCAGCAGCCAAGATAGCGGGGGGGCAGATACGCAGTATTTT. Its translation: CASSQDSGGADTQYF.